One sample yielded the 17 T cell receptor beta chains listed below, sequenced in a study of OX40 agonist ivuxolimab in advanced cancers. Sequenced by immunoSEQ multiplex PCR; TCRdb stores in-frame clones only, minus some. The table shows 40,000 to 60,000 clones, with 85% to 90% occurring only once. The specimen comprised CD4+ or CD8+ T cells sorted from blood, sampled in a trial of the OX40 agonist ivuxolimab. The origin of the receptors is an adult with an advanced solid tumor such as melanoma, head and neck, liver or kidney cancer.

This chain uses TRBV19 with TRBJ1-5, with TRBD1 matching 11 bases. The CDR3 is 19 amino acids. Germline loops: CDR1 LNHDA, CDR2 SQIVND (reference sequence). V gave up 4 bases and J gave up 0 bases; unmatched junction bases: 11. The CDR3 DNA reads as TGTGCCAGTAGTAGCTACCCGGGACAGGGGGGTTATAGCAATCAGCCCCAGCATTTT. As protein: CASSSYPGQGGYSNQPQHF.

The rearrangement joins TRBV5-1 to TRBJ2-1; 8 bases map to TRBD1. CDR1 and CDR2 (germline): SGHRS, YFSETQ. After removal of 1 base from V and 7 bases from J, the junction contained 1 base not matched to a gene. The CDR3 totals 13 residues. The CDR3 region has the DNA TGCGCCAGCAGCTTGAACAGGGGGAATGAGCAGTTCTTC. It codes for CASSLNRGNEQFF.

The chain joins TRBV6-6 to TRBJ2-5; TRBD2 matches 9 bases. Losses at the gene ends were 1 base for V and 5 bases for J; bases not matched to a gene: 8. This CDR3 has 16 amino acids. CDR1 is MNHNY, CDR2 SVGAGI, per germline (reference sequence). The CDR3 DNA reads TGTGCCAGCAGTTACTGGGGCGGGAGGGAGGGTGAGACCCAGTACTTC. Its protein is CASSYWGGREGETQYF.

This rearrangement joins TRBV18 to TRBJ2-5, with TRBD1 matching 7 bases. Germline assignment: CDR1 KGHSH and CDR2 LQKENI. V dropped 5 bases and J dropped 4; count of bases not matched to a gene: 7. CDR3 length equals 14 residues. CDR3 region: CASSNRGEGETQYF. In DNA form, the CDR3 reads TGTGCCAGCTCAAACAGGGGCGAGGGAGAGACCCAGTACTTC.

The CDR3 nucleotides are TGTGCCAGCAGCCCCGGGACTCCGAACACCGGGGAGCTGTTTTTT. It codes for CASSPGTPNTGELFF. This chain links TRBV4-2 with TRBJ2-2; D is possibly TRBD2 (6 bases). CDR1 and CDR2 from the germline V gene are LGHNA and YNFKEQ. This CDR3 is 15 amino acids long. With 4 bases removed from V and 0 bases from J, the gap between germline ends came to 9 bases.

This clone appeared a few times. Other DNA sequences from this sample encode an identical CDR3 as well. The chain combines TRBV5-1 with TRBJ1-2; D is undetermined. Looked up from germline, CDR1 is SGHRS and CDR2 is YFSETQ. V dropped 7 bases and J dropped 2 bases, with 9 bases sitting between them. The CDR3 sequence is 12 residues long. CDR3 region: CASSGENYGYTF. DNA for the CDR3: TGCGCCAGCTCAGGCGAGAACTATGGCTACACCTTC.

This rearrangement joins TRBV7-9 to TRBJ2-1; 8 bases are a match to TRBD1. Per germline, CDR1 SEHNR and CDR2 FQNEAQ (reference sequence). V lost 3 bases to trimming and J lost 5 bases; unmatched junction nucleotides: 6. This CDR3 contains 15 residues. DNA of the CDR3: TGTGCCAGCAGCTTTGGACAGGGTTTGGACAATGAGCAGTTCTTC. It encodes CASSFGQGLDNEQFF.

This rearrangement joins TRBV7-9 to TRBJ1-2, with D possibly TRBD1 on 5 matching bases. Trimming took off 2 bases at V and 9 bases at J, with 7 bases between the two ends. CDR3 size: 11 residues. CDR1 is SEHNR and CDR2 is FQNEAQ in the germline V gene (reference sequence). CDR3 bases: TGTGCCAGCAGCTTAAAGGGGAGCTACACCTTC. Its protein product is CASSLKGSYTF. Full variable domain (outside the CDR3, taken from reference TRBV7-9 and TRBJ1-2): DTGVSQNPRHKITKRGQNVTFRCDPISEHNRLYWYRQTLGQGPEFLTYFQNEAQLEKSRLLSDRFSAERPKGSFSTLEIQRTEQGDSAMYLCASSLKGSYTFGSGTRLTVV.

The chain recombines TRBV5-1 with TRBJ2-5, with 7 bases lining up with TRBD2. The trim removed 0 bases at V and 3 bases at J, leaving 5 bases unmatched. The CDR3 is 15 amino acids. Germline V gives CDR1 SGHRS, CDR2 YFSETQ. For the CDR3, the DNA is TGCGCCAGCAGCTTGGCGTGGGGGGGTGAAGAGACCCAGTACTTC. Translating gives CASSLAWGGEETQYF.

The rearrangement uses TRBV5-1 and TRBJ2-2, with 7 nucleotides matching TRBD2. V lost 1 base and J lost 6; bases outside the gene matches: 0. CDR3 size: 13 residues. Germline V gene sequence: CDR1 SGHRS, CDR2 YFSETQ. The CDR3: CASSLRGAGELFF. CDR3 DNA sequence: TGCGCCAGCAGCTTGCGGGGGGCCGGGGAGCTGTTTTTT.

The gene calls are TRBV5-1 and TRBJ2-2; D may match TRBD1 or TRBD2 (6 bases each). The CDR3 runs to 16 residues. Germline V lookup: CDR1 SGHRS, CDR2 YFSETQ. V was shortened by 0 bases and J by 2 bases, with 11 bases between the two germline ends. In DNA, the CDR3 is TGCGCCAGCAGCTTGGACCCGGGGGCTAACACCGGGGAGCTGTTTTTT. This gives the protein CASSLDPGANTGELFF.

The chain couples TRBV7-2 to TRBJ1-4, with D perhaps matching TRBD1 (6 bases). Germline V gives CDR1 SGHTA, CDR2 FQGNSA. The CDR3 contains 15 residues. Trimming pared 0 bases from V and 7 bases from J, leaving 12 bases between. The CDR3 is CASSLAAGGAEKLFF. As DNA, the CDR3 is TGTGCCAGCAGCTTAGCAGCGGGGGGCGCTGAAAAACTGTTTTTT. The full variable domain, its missing parts supplied by reference TRBV7-2 and TRBJ1-4, is GAGVSQSPSNKVTEKGKDVELRCDPISGHTALYWYRQSLGQGLEFLIYFQGNSAPDKSGLPSDRFSAERTGGSVSTLTIQRTQQEDSAVYLCASSLAAGGAEKLFFGSGTQLSVL.

The chain employs TRBV27 and TRBJ2-7, with D tentatively TRBD2 (6 bases). Deletions cut 5 bases from V and 2 bases from J, with 13 bases between. Germline V lookup: CDR1 MNHEY, CDR2 SMNVEV (reference sequence). This CDR3 has 14 amino acids. The CDR3 nucleotides are TGTGCCAGCAGTGGAACCGGGGGAACCTACGAGCAGTACTTC. Translating gives CASSGTGGTYEQYF.

The chain employs TRBV4-3 and TRBJ1-3, with a tentative D call TRBD1 (5 bases). The CDR3 consists of 16 residues. V lost 3 bases, J lost 0 bases, and 12 bases lay in between. Germline assignment: CDR1 LGHNA and CDR2 YSLEER. CDR3 nucleotide sequence: TGCGCCAGCAGCCAGTACCGGGACCACTCTGGAAACACCATATATTTT. Encoded protein: CASSQYRDHSGNTIYF.

This chain joins TRBV9 and TRBJ1-1; D gene unclear. This CDR3 has 14 residues. CDR1 is SGDLS, CDR2 YYNGEE, per germline. V was clipped by 0 bases and J by 3 bases, with 9 bases between them. The CDR3 spells CASSVGGGYTEAFF. The CDR3 coding sequence is TGTGCCAGCAGCGTAGGGGGAGGGTACACTGAAGCTTTCTTT.

CDR3: CASSDPRGMNTEAFF. The CDR3 nucleotides read TGTGCCAGCAGTGATCCCAGGGGTATGAACACTGAAGCTTTCTTT. This chain joins TRBV25-1 and TRBJ1-1; maybe TRBD1 (6 bases). V shed 3 bases and J shed 0 bases, with 11 bases lying between them. The CDR3 spans 15 residues. Germline CDR1 is MGHDK and CDR2 is SYGVNS.

The genes are TRBV5-1 and TRBJ1-1; D possibly corresponds to TRBD1 (6 bases). The CDR3 is 13 amino acids. V lost 6 bases and J 1 base, leaving 10 bases between the germline ends. Germline V CDR1 and CDR2: SGHRS, YFSETQ. Here the CDR3 DNA reads TGCGCCAGCAAAACAGGGCAGAACACTGAAGCTTTCTTT. It encodes CASKTGQNTEAFF. Full variable domain (missing parts from reference TRBV5-1 and TRBJ1-1): KAGVTQTPRYLIKTRGQQVTLSCSPISGHRSVSWYQQTPGQGLQFLFEYFSETQRNKGNFPGRFSGRQFSNSRSEMNVSTLELGDSALYLCASKTGQNTEAFFGQGTRLTVV.